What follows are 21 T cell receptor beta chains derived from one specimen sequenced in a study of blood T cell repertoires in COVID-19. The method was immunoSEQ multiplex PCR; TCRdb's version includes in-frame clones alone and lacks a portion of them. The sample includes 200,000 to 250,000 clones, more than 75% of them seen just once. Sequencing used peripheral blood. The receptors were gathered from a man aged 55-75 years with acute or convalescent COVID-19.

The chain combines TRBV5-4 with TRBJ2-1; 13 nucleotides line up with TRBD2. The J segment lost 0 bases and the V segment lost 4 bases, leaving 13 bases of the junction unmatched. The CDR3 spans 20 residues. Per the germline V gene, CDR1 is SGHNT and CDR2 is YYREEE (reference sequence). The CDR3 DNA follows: TGTGCCAGCAGCCACAAACGGACTAGCGGGGGCCTAAGCTCCTACAATGAGCAGTTCTTC. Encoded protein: CASSHKRTSGGLSSYNEQFF.

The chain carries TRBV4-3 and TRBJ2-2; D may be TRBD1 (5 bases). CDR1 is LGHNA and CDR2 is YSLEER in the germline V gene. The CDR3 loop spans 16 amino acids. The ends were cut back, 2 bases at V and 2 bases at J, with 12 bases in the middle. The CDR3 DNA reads TGCGCCAGCAGCCAATTTTACAGGAGCAACACCGGGGAGCTGTTTTTT. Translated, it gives CASSQFYRSNTGELFF.

The CDR3 is CASSLARGDNSPLHF. In nucleotides, the CDR3 is TGCGCCAGCAGCTTGGCCCGCGGGGATAATTCACCCCTCCACTTT. The chain recombines TRBV5-1 with TRBJ1-6; D is uncertain. The ends were cut back, 0 bases at V and 5 bases at J, with 9 bases in the middle. CDR1 and CDR2 (germline): SGHRS, YFSETQ. The CDR3 sequence is 15 residues long.

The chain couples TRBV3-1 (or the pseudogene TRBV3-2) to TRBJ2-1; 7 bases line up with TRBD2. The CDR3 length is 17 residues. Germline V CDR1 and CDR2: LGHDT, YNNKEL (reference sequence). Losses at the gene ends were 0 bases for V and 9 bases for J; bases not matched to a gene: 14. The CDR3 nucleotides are TGTGCCAGCAGCCAAGATAGGTCCAGCGGGGTGATGGGTGAGCAGTTCTTC. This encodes CASSQDRSSGVMGEQFF.

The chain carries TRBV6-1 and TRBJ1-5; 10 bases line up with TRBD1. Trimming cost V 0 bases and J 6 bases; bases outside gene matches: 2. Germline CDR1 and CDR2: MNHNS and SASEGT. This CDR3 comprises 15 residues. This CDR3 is CASSEADRGGQPQHF. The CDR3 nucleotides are TGTGCCAGCAGTGAAGCGGACAGGGGGGGTCAGCCCCAGCATTTT.

The DNA for the CDR3 is TGTGCCAGCAGTATTTTAGGGACAGGGGGCTACGAGCAGTACTTC. Translating it yields CASSILGTGGYEQYF. This chain connects TRBV28 to TRBJ2-7, with 11 bases fitting TRBD1. The CDR3 totals 15 residues. Germline trimming cut 5 bases from V and 3 bases from J; bases unmatched to any gene: 6. Germline V gives CDR1 MDHEN, CDR2 SYDVKM.

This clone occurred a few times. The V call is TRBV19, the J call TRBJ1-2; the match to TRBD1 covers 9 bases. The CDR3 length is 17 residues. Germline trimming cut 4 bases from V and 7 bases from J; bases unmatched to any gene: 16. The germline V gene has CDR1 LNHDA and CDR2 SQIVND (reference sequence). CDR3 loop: CASSSPGQGSPTGGYTF. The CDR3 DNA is TGTGCCAGTAGTAGCCCGGGACAGGGCTCCCCCACCGGTGGCTACACCTTC.

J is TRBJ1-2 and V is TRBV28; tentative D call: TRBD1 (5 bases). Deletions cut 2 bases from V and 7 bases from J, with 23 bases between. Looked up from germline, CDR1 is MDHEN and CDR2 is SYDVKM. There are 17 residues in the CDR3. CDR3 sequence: CASSLGWVGGARGGYTF. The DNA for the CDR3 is TGTGCCAGCAGTTTAGGCTGGGTGGGAGGGGCGCGTGGTGGCTACACCTTC.

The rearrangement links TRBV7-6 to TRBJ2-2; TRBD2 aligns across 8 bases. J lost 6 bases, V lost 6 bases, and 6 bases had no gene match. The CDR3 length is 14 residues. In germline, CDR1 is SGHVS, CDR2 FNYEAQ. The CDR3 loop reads CASSLGGAAGELFF. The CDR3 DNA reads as TGTGCCAGCAGTCTCGGGGGGGCCGCCGGGGAGCTGTTTTTT.

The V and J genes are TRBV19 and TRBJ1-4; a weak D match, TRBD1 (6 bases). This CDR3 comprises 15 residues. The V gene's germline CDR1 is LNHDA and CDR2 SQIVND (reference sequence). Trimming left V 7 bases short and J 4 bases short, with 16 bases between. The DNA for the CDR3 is TGTGCCAGTACCAACCCGGGGGGCGATAATGAAAAACTGTTTTTT. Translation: CASTNPGGDNEKLFF. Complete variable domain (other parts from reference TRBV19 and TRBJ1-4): DGGITQSPKYLFRKEGQNVTLSCEQNLNHDAMYWYRQDPGQGLRLIYYSQIVNDFQKGDIAEGYSVSREKKESFPLTVTSAQKNPTAFYLCASTNPGGDNEKLFFGSGTQLSVL.

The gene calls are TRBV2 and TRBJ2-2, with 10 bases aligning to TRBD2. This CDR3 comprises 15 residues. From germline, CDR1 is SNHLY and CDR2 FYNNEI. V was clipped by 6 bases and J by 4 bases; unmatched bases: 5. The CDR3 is CASRVAGGLTGELFF. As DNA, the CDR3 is TGTGCCAGCAGGGTAGCGGGGGGCCTCACCGGGGAGCTGTTTTTT. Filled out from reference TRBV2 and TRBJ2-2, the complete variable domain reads EPEVTQTPSHQVTQMGQEVILRCVPISNHLYFYWYRQILGQKVEFLVSFYNNEISEKSEIFDDQFSVERPDGSNFTLKIRSTKLEDSAMYFCASRVAGGLTGELFFGEGSRLTVL.

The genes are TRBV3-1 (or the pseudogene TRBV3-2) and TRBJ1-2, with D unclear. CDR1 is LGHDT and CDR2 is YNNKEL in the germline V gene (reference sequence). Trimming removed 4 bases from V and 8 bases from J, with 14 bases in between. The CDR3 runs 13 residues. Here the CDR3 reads CASSPGAYGGYTF. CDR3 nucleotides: TGTGCCAGCAGCCCGGGAGCCTATGGGGGCTACACCTTC.

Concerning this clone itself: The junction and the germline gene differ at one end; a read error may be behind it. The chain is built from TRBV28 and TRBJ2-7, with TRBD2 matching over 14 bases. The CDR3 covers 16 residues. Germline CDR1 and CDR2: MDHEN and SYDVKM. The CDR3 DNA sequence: TGTGCCCGCAGGCCGACTAGCGGGGGGGGGTACTACGAGCAGTACTTC. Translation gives CARRPTSGGGYYEQYF.

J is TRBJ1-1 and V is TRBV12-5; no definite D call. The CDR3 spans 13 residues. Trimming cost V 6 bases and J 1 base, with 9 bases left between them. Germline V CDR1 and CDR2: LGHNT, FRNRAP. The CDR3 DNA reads TGTGCTAGTGGCGGCAGCGGGAACACTGAAGCTTTCTTT. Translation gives CASGGSGNTEAFF.

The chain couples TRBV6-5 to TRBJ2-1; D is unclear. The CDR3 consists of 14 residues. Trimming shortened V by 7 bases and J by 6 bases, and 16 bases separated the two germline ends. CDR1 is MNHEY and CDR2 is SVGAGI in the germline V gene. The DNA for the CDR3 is TGTGCCAGCAATCTGTATACTTCGGGCAATGAGCAGTTCTTC. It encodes CASNLYTSGNEQFF.

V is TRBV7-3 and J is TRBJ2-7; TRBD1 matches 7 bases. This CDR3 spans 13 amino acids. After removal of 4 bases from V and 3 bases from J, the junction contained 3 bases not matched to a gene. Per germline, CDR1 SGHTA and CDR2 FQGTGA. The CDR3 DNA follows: TGTGCCAGCAGCTGGGACAGCTACTACGAGCAGTACTTC. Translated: CASSWDSYYEQYF.

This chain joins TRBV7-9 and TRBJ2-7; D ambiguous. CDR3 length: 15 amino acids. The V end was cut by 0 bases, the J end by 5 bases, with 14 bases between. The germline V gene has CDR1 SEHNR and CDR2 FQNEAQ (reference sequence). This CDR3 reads CASSLARATPNEQYF. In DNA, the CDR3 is TGTGCCAGCAGCTTAGCGAGAGCGACCCCGAACGAGCAGTACTTC.

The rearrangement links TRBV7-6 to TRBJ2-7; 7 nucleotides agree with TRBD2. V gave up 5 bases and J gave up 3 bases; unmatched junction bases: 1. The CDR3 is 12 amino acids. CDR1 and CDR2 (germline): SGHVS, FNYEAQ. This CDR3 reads CASSGGGYEQYF. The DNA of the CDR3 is TGTGCCAGCAGCGGGGGGGGCTACGAGCAGTACTTC.

The CDR3 reads CASSKTGPGTEAFF. CDR3 sequence (DNA): TGTGCCAGCAGTAAGACAGGGCCCGGCACTGAAGCTTTCTTT. The chain employs TRBV2 and TRBJ1-1; 7 bases fit TRBD1. The CDR3 length is 14 residues. Germline CDR1 SNHLY, CDR2 FYNNEI. The J segment lost 4 bases and the V segment lost 5 bases, leaving 7 bases of the junction unmatched.

The CDR3 region has the DNA TGTGCCAGCACCGCAGGGAGGGACGAGCAGTACTTC. Protein sequence: CASTAGRDEQYF. The chain has TRBV6-6 and TRBJ2-7; 7 bases align to TRBD2. After removal of 7 bases from V and 5 bases from J, the junction contained 5 bases not matched to a gene. Germline V gene data show CDR1 as MNHNY and CDR2 as SVGAGI (reference sequence). The CDR3 consists of 12 residues.

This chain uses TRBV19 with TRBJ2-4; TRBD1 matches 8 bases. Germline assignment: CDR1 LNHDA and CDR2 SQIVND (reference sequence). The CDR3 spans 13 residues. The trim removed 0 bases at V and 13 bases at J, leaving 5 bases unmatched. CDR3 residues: CASSIDGTGGQYF. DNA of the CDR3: TGTGCCAGTAGTATAGATGGAACAGGGGGGCAGTACTTC.